The text below deals with one T cell receptor beta chain. This table comes from immunoSEQ multiplex PCR, and its TCRdb copy is limited to in-frame clones, with some not included. The sample gives 250,000 to 300,000 clones, roughly nine tenths of which show up once; 2.2% is in the top ten. There are 14 residues in the CDR3. Germline CDR1 SEHNR, CDR2 FQNEAQ (reference sequence). V lost 3 bases and J lost 2, with 11 bases in between. This specimen comes from a study of blood T cell repertoires in COVID-19. The wider study: Acute and convalescent COVID-19 samples came from the United States, Italy and Spain.

The chain employs TRBV7-9 and TRBJ2-7, with D possibly matching TRBD2 (5 bases). Sequenced: peripheral blood. The source of this sequence is a woman aged 25 to 45 with COVID-19, enrolled during active disease. The CDR3 region is CASSLATSAYEQYF. CDR3 in DNA: TGTGCCAGCAGCTTGGCAACTAGTGCCTACGAGCAGTACTTC.